Described below is a single TCR beta chain sequence and its context. Its antigen remains unidentified. This entry belongs to a study of radiotherapy plus CTLA-4 blockade in lung cancer. Focal radiation plus CTLA-4 blockade with ipilimumab was administered to patients who had chemo-refractory metastatic non-small-cell lung cancer. Points from the study as a whole: TCR clones of tumor origin grew in blood after radiotherapy plus ipilimumab. Best predicting response, reportedly, were early blood T cell clone dynamics, with interferon-beta.

Between the trimmed V and J ends, which lost 0 bases and 6 bases, there was a span of 6 bases. This CDR3 is built from 13 residues. Germline V CDR1 and CDR2: MGHRA, YSYEKL. Only in-frame clones appear in the TCRdb table, and some are missing; sequencing was by immunoSEQ multiplex PCR. The sample lists 70,000 to 95,000 clones, approximately 82% occurring once. The receptor's source is a human donor with non-small cell lung cancer that progressed on radiotherapy plus ipilimumab. The chain employs TRBV4-1 and TRBJ1-5; D unresolved. Sequences were derived from peripheral blood, sampled from a patient treated with radiotherapy plus ipilimumab. CDR3 amino acids: CASSQEFGQPQHF. The DNA of the CDR3 is TGCGCCAGCAGCCAAGAATTCGGTCAGCCCCAGCATTTT.